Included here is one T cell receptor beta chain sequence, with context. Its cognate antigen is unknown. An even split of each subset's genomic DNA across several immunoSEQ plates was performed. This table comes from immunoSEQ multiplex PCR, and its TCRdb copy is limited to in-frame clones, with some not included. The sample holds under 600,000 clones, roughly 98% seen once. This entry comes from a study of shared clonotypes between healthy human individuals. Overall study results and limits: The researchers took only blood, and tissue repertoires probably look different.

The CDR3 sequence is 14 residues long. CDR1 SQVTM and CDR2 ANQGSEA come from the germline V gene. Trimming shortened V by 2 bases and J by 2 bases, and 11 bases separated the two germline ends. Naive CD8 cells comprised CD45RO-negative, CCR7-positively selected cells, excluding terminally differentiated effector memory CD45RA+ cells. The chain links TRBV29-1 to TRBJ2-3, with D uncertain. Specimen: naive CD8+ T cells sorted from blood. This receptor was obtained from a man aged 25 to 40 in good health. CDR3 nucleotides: TGCAGCGTTGAATTCCCCACTAACACAGATACGCAGTATTTT. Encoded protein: CSVEFPTNTDTQYF.